The rows below give T cell receptor beta chains drawn from one sample of a study of T and B cells in COVID-19 patients. Via MiXCR, TCRdb re-called the multiplex PCR reads, giving one row per CDR3 protein. The table includes about 8,200 distinct CDR3 sequences, 35% to 50% detected once. What was sequenced was blood. These receptors were obtained from a human donor who had recovered from COVID-19. Both conserved end residues are part of each CDR3. Fields, in order: V gene, D gene, clone size, J gene, CDR3 protein, CDR3 DNA. A D gene is named only where the DNA matches it firmly. Rows give clone size only sometimes, using once, few, many, or a class for an expanded clone.

V gene: TRBV11-1
D gene: -
clone size: -
J gene: TRBJ1-1
CDR3 protein: CASSLDSWRENTEAFF
CDR3 DNA: TGTGCCAGCAGCTTAGACTCGTGGAGAGAGAACACTGAAGCTTTCTTT

V gene: TRBV6-5
D gene: -
clone size: -
J gene: TRBJ2-2
CDR3 protein: CASSPVSGELFF
CDR3 DNA: TGTGCCAGCTCCCCTGTGAGCGGGGAGCTGTTTTTT

V gene: TRBV19
D gene: TRBD1
clone size: -
J gene: TRBJ1-6
CDR3 protein: CASSVTGGASPLHF
CDR3 DNA: TGTGCCAGTAGTGTGACAGGGGGCGCTTCACCCCTCCACTTT

V gene: TRBV6-1
D gene: -
clone size: -
J gene: TRBJ2-3
CDR3 protein: CASSPGGRGTDTQYF
CDR3 DNA: TGTGCCAGCAGTCCAGGGGGGAGAGGCACAGATACGCAGTATTTT

V gene: TRBV6-5
D gene: TRBD2
clone size: few
J gene: TRBJ2-2
CDR3 protein: CATLAANTGELFF
CDR3 DNA: TGTGCCACGCTAGCGGCGAACACCGGGGAGCTGTTTTTT

V gene: TRBV6-5
D gene: -
clone size: few
J gene: TRBJ2-6
CDR3 protein: CASSLGGSGANVLTF
CDR3 DNA: TGTGCCAGCAGCCTGGGCGGCTCTGGGGCCAACGTCCTGACTTTC

V gene: TRBV6-1
D gene: -
clone size: -
J gene: TRBJ1-4
CDR3 protein: CASSSPGALDEKLFF
CDR3 DNA: TGTGCCAGCAGTTCGCCGGGGGCTCTTGATGAAAAACTGTTTTTT

V gene: TRBV6-5
D gene: TRBD1
clone size: -
J gene: TRBJ2-6
CDR3 protein: CASSYRGQGMGSGAYVLTF
CDR3 DNA: TGTGCCAGCAGTTACCGGGGACAGGGAATGGGCTCTGGGGCCTACGTCCTGACTTTC

V gene: TRBV6-4
D gene: TRBD2
clone size: -
J gene: TRBJ2-1
CDR3 protein: CASSDFGGANNEQFF
CDR3 DNA: TGTGCCAGCAGTGACTTCGGGGGGGCTAACAATGAGCAGTTCTTC

V gene: TRBV27
D gene: -
clone size: large
J gene: TRBJ2-3
CDR3 protein: CASSLSLWSSGTDTQYF
CDR3 DNA: TGTGCCAGCAGTTTATCGCTTTGGAGTTCTGGCACAGATACGCAGTATTTT

V gene: TRBV11-1
D gene: -
clone size: medium-sized
J gene: TRBJ2-3
CDR3 protein: CASSLGAGNTDTQYF
CDR3 DNA: TGTGCCAGCAGCCTCGGGGCCGGGAACACAGATACGCAGTATTTT

V gene: TRBV5-4
D gene: -
clone size: -
J gene: TRBJ1-3
CDR3 protein: CASSRETGNTIYF
CDR3 DNA: TGTGCCAGCAGCAGGGAGACTGGAAACACCATATATTTT

V gene: TRBV6-6
D gene: -
clone size: -
J gene: TRBJ2-5
CDR3 protein: CASSYGNGETQYF
CDR3 DNA: TGTGCCAGCAGTTACGGGAACGGGGAGACCCAGTACTTC

V gene: TRBV19
D gene: -
clone size: few
J gene: TRBJ1-4
CDR3 protein: CASRRWQGPNEKLFF
CDR3 DNA: TGTGCCAGTCGCCGTTGGCAGGGCCCTAATGAAAAACTGTTTTTT

V gene: TRBV7-6
D gene: TRBD2
clone size: few
J gene: TRBJ2-3
CDR3 protein: CASSAWTSGGDTQYF
CDR3 DNA: TGTGCCAGCAGCGCTTGGACTAGCGGGGGGGATACGCAGTATTTT

V gene: TRBV11-3
D gene: -
clone size: -
J gene: TRBJ1-2
CDR3 protein: CASSLRQKDGYTF
CDR3 DNA: TGTGCCAGCAGCTTGCGCCAAAAGGATGGCTACACCTTC